This T cell receptor beta chain stems from a study of Graves' ophthalmopathy and Graves' hyperthyroidism. From RNA, the CDR3 regions of TCR beta chains were amplified and sequenced. HTBI primers were used in a first-round RT-PCR, which preceded a second-round multiplex PCR. TCRdb re-called the multiplex PCR reads through MiXCR, storing one row per CDR3 protein. The sample comprises roughly 600,000 distinct CDR3 sequences, under 45% of which are singletons, and over 3.5% rests with the top ten. Clinicians made diagnoses from clinical symptoms, serum thyroxine, TRAb, thyroid ultrasound and orbital computed tomography. Many counts were recorded for this clonotype. The sequenced sample was peripheral blood or thyroid tissue (not recorded which). The sequence came from an adult man with Graves' hyperthyroidism.

In DNA form, the CDR3 reads TGTGCCAGCAGCCCCACCGGGACTGCCGCAGTTTACGAGCAGTACTTC. It specifies CASSPTGTAAVYEQYF. The V gene is TRBV7-9, the J gene TRBJ2-7; TRBD2 might be the D (6 bases). Trimming took off 5 bases at V and 4 bases at J, with 21 bases between the two ends. Germline V lookup: CDR1 SEHNR, CDR2 FQNEAQ (reference sequence). The CDR3 covers 16 residues.